The T cell receptor beta chain under discussion was sequenced for a study of tumor-infiltrating lymphocytes in primary liver carcinoma. Turning to the study itself: Patients had primary liver carcinoma treated by surgical resection.

TCR beta cDNA was made from 400 to 600 ng total RNA with a constant-region primer. A slightly modified ARM-PCR protocol with three nested multiplex PCR rounds produced these TCR beta libraries. Each of the first two PCR rounds ran approximately 11 cycles with TRBV1-TRBV30 forward and C-beta reverse primers. One entry per CDR3 protein results from TCRdb running MiXCR on the multiplex PCR reads. There are roughly 180,000 distinct CDR3 sequences in the sample; about 55% occur only once, and about 70% lies in the top ten. The blood RNA (from unsorted whole blood) was obtained, and germline DNA was also extracted. At sampling, these chronic HBV carriers had received no treatment. This clonotype appeared many times. This CDR3 contains 13 residues. V dropped 5 bases and J dropped 6; count of bases not matched to a gene: 6. CDR1 is SGHAT and CDR2 is FQNNGV in the germline V gene.

Sequenced sample: peripheral blood. This clonotype originated in a man aged 40-55 years with primary liver carcinoma and hepatitis B virus infection. V usage is TRBV11-2 and J usage is TRBJ2-7; 8 nucleotides line up with TRBD1. The CDR3 bases are TGTGCCAGCAGCCCCGGACAGGGAGGCGAGCAGTACTTC. Protein sequence: CASSPGQGGEQYF.